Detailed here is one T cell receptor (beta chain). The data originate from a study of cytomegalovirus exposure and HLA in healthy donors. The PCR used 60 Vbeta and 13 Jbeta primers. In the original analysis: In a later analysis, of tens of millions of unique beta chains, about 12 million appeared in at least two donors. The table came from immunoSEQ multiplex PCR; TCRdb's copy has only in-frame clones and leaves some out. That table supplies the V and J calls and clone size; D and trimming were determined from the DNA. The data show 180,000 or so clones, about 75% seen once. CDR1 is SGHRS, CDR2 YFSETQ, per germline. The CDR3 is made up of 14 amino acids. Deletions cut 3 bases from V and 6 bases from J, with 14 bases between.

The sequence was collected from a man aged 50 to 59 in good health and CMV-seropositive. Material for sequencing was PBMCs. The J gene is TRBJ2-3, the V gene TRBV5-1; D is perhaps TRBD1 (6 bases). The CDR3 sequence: CASSSYTTGDTQYF. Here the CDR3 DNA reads TGCGCCAGCAGCTCTTACACTACAGGGGATACGCAGTATTTT.